This T cell receptor beta chain appears in the sequencing data of a study of PD-1 blockade in classical Hodgkin lymphoma. Study results and caveats: Baseline diversity was lower in partial responders and progressors than complete responders. Possibly reflecting disease activity or prior therapy, repertoire differences have causes that remain undefined. According to reports, newly diagnosed patients had lower baseline TCR diversity than healthy donors, and relapsed/refractory patients had lower baseline TCR diversity still. CD4+ TCR diversity, unlike CD8+, climbed significantly by C4D1.

In regard to this clone: As yet, its antigen is unknown.

The time point is: cycle 4 day 1 (C4D1), after 5 to 7 weeks of nivolumab. Each patient experienced a relapse that followed autologous stem cell transplantation, and brentuximab vedotin exposure varied. Germline trimming cut 0 bases from V and 4 bases from J; bases unmatched to any gene: 6. Germline V gives CDR1 LGHNA, CDR2 YNFKEQ. The CDR3 spans 15 residues. Assay: immunoSEQ multiplex PCR; the TCRdb copy retains only in-frame clones and omits some. The sample holds 20,000 or so clones; 88% are singletons and the top ten take approximately 23%. This receptor was taken from a human donor with classical Hodgkin lymphoma. The material sequenced was peripheral blood mononuclear cells (PBMCs), taken before the fourth cycle of nivolumab. The V gene is TRBV4-2, the J gene TRBJ2-7; 7 bases line up with TRBD2. The CDR3 DNA sequence: TGTGCCAGCAGCCAAGATCGGAGGGAGGGGTACGAGCAGTACTTC. Translated: CASSQDRREGYEQYF.